What follows are 17 T cell receptor beta chains derived from one specimen sequenced in a study of OX40 agonist ivuxolimab in advanced cancers. Clones were sequenced by immunoSEQ multiplex PCR, and TCRdb holds only the in-frame ones, with some missing. The table records 26,000 or so clones, approximately 84% of them present only once. Specimen: CD4+ or CD8+ T cells sorted from blood, collected in a trial of the OX40 agonist ivuxolimab. These receptors originate from an adult with an advanced solid tumor such as melanoma, head and neck, liver or kidney cancer.

The V gene is TRBV9, the J gene TRBJ2-7; 8 bases map to TRBD1. CDR1 and CDR2 from the germline V gene are SGDLS and YYNGEE. Trimming took 4 bases from V and 6 from J; bases not matched to a gene: 3. The CDR3 is 12 residues long. The chain's CDR3 is CASSSDRGEQYF. In nucleotides, the CDR3 is TGTGCCAGCAGCAGTGACAGGGGCGAGCAGTACTTC.

This rearrangement joins TRBV5-4 to TRBJ2-3; D gene unclear. The CDR3 contains 14 residues. From germline, CDR1 is SGHNT and CDR2 YYREEE (reference sequence). The V end was cut by 0 bases, the J end by 5 bases, with 10 bases between. The CDR3 region is CASSLAGPGDTQYF. CDR3 DNA: TGTGCCAGCAGCTTGGCGGGCCCGGGAGATACGCAGTATTTT.

J is TRBJ1-6 and V is TRBV7-6; D is uncertain. The V end lost 0 bases, the J end lost 9 bases, and 12 bases lay between the germline ends. Germline CDR1 and CDR2: SGHVS and FNYEAQ. The CDR3 has 15 amino acids. CDR3 nucleotides: TGTGCCAGCAGCTTAGCGCAGACTATAGGTTCACCCCTCCACTTT. Its translation: CASSLAQTIGSPLHF. The full variable domain, in which reference TRBV7-6 and TRBJ1-6 provide the parts outside the CDR3, is GAGVSQSPRYKVTKRGQDVALRCDPISGHVSLYWYRQALGQGPEFLTYFNYEAQQDKSGLPNDRFSAERPEGSISTLTIQRTEQRDSAMYRCASSLAQTIGSPLHFGNGTRLTVT.

The rearrangement joins TRBV27 to TRBJ2-1, with TRBD2 matching 9 bases. Germline values: CDR1 MNHEY, CDR2 SMNVEV (reference sequence). Trimming cost V 6 bases and J 3 bases; bases outside gene matches: 3. The CDR3 is made up of 14 amino acids. The CDR3 sequence is CASSRLADYNEQFF. For the CDR3, the DNA is TGTGCCAGCAGCCGACTAGCGGACTACAATGAGCAGTTCTTC.

This chain links TRBV14 with TRBJ2-2, with D possibly TRBD2 on 6 matching bases. The CDR3 has 15 residues. The germline V and J ends were trimmed by 4 bases and 7 bases, with 16 bases remaining between them. Germline assignment: CDR1 SGHDN and CDR2 FVKESK. CDR3 bases: TGTGCCAGCAGCCCTCCCGGGAGTACGGACGGGGAGCTGTTTTTT. Translation gives CASSPPGSTDGELFF. Full variable domain (missing parts from reference TRBV14 and TRBJ2-2): EAGVTQFPSHSVIEKGQTVTLRCDPISGHDNLYWYRRVMGKEIKFLLHFVKESKQDESGMPNNRFLAERTGGTYSTLKVQPAELEDSGVYFCASSPPGSTDGELFFGEGSRLTVL.

This clone was picked up one time. This sequence joins TRBV30 and TRBJ2-1, with D hard to call. Germline CDR1 and CDR2: GTSNPN and SVGIG (reference sequence). The CDR3 runs to 14 residues. V lost 4 bases, J lost 0 bases, and 10 bases lay in between. CDR3 region: CAWKPLSSYNEQFF. Here the CDR3 DNA reads TGTGCCTGGAAGCCCCTTAGCTCCTACAATGAGCAGTTCTTC.

The chain joins TRBV6-4 to TRBJ2-1, with 15 nucleotides matching TRBD2. V shed 11 bases and J 4 bases; nucleotides not matched to a gene: 6. The CDR3 has 15 amino acids. The germline V gene has CDR1 MRHNA and CDR2 SNTAGT. As DNA, the CDR3 is TGTGCCCCCCCGGGGACTAGCGGGAGGTACAATGAGCAGTTCTTC. It codes for CAPPGTSGRYNEQFF.

In DNA, the CDR3 is TGTGCCAGCAGTGAACGGTATGAGGAAAAACTGTTTTTT. It codes for CASSERYEEKLFF. The chain couples TRBV25-1 to TRBJ1-4; D gene ambiguous. Trimming removed 2 bases at V and 8 bases at J, with 9 bases between. Germline loops: CDR1 MGHDK, CDR2 SYGVNS. The CDR3 is made up of 13 amino acids.

The V gene is TRBV7-9, the J gene TRBJ1-2; tentative D call: TRBD1 (6 bases). Trimming removed 5 bases at V and 6 bases at J, with 16 bases between. The CDR3 has 14 amino acids. Germline assignment: CDR1 SEHNR and CDR2 FQNEAQ (reference sequence). As DNA, the CDR3 is TGTGCCAGCAGCGGACGGACCCCAGGGGATGGCTACACCTTC. It translates to CASSGRTPGDGYTF.

In the case of this clone: The junction and the germline gene differ at one end; a read error may be behind it. The chain couples TRBV6-1 to TRBJ2-7, with D possibly called TRBD1 or TRBD2 (6 bases each). The CDR3 has 14 amino acids. The V gene's germline CDR1 is MNHNS and CDR2 SASEGT. CDR3 bases: TGTGCCAGCAGCGAAGGGGGGACTGCCTACGAGCAGTACTTC. It codes for CASSEGGTAYEQYF.

This clone occurred once. This chain uses TRBV7-9 with TRBJ2-7; D not certain. The germline V and J ends were trimmed by 3 bases and 3 bases, with 6 bases remaining between them. Germline CDR1 reads SEHNR; CDR2 reads FQNEAQ (reference sequence). The CDR3 contains 12 residues. The CDR3 here is CASSFSFYEQYF. The CDR3 DNA sequence: TGTGCCAGCAGCTTCAGCTTCTACGAGCAGTACTTC.

The rearrangement uses TRBV15 and TRBJ2-2, with D maybe TRBD2 (5 bases). Germline V CDR1 and CDR2: LNHNV, YYDKDF (reference sequence). The CDR3 sequence is 13 residues long. The ends were cut back, 1 base at V and 5 bases at J, with 5 bases in the middle. This CDR3 reads CATSRGGTGELFF. For the CDR3, the DNA is TGTGCCACCAGCAGAGGAGGGACCGGGGAGCTGTTTTTT.

The chain links TRBV5-4 to TRBJ1-5, with D tentatively TRBD1 (6 bases). The germline V gene encodes CDR1 SGHNT and CDR2 YYREEE (reference sequence). The CDR3 contains 14 residues. The ends were cut back, 9 bases at V and 7 bases at J, with 20 bases in the middle. In DNA form, the CDR3 reads TGTGCCACCAAAGAGGGGGAAGATAACCAGCCCCAGCATTTT. Translating gives CATKEGEDNQPQHF.

The rearrangement links TRBV6-5 to TRBJ2-5; D remains unclear. V dropped 4 bases and J dropped 5 bases, with 11 bases sitting between them. Germline values: CDR1 MNHEY, CDR2 SVGAGI. The CDR3 runs 13 residues. In DNA, the CDR3 is TGTGCCAGCAGTTTCGCAAGGTTGGAGACCCAGTACTTC. Residues: CASSFARLETQYF.

This sequence joins TRBV7-6 and TRBJ1-1, with unresolved D. The germline V gene encodes CDR1 SGHVS and CDR2 FNYEAQ. The CDR3 consists of 15 residues. Deletions cut 5 bases from V and 2 bases from J, with 15 bases between. CDR3: CASSVSTGLNTEAFF. The DNA for the CDR3 is TGTGCCAGCAGCGTCTCAACCGGGCTCAACACTGAAGCTTTCTTT. Combining the CDR3 with reference TRBV7-6 and TRBJ1-1 gives the whole variable domain GAGVSQSPRYKVTKRGQDVALRCDPISGHVSLYWYRQALGQGPEFLTYFNYEAQQDKSGLPNDRFSAERPEGSISTLTIQRTEQRDSAMYRCASSVSTGLNTEAFFGQGTRLTVV.

The V call is TRBV12-5, the J call TRBJ1-1; no firm D call. This CDR3 comprises 13 residues. Germline V gene sequence: CDR1 LGHNT, CDR2 FRNRAP. V lost 3 bases and J 2 bases, leaving 7 bases between the germline ends. The CDR3 spells CASGLASNTEAFF. In DNA form, the CDR3 reads TGTGCTAGTGGTTTAGCTAGTAACACTGAAGCTTTCTTT.

The rearrangement joins TRBV30 to TRBJ1-3, with TRBD1 matching 8 bases. After removal of 5 bases from V and 2 bases from J, the junction contained 2 bases not matched to a gene. The CDR3 has 13 amino acids. Germline V gene sequence: CDR1 GTSNPN, CDR2 SVGIG (reference sequence). CDR3 loop: CAWGQGTGNTIYF. In DNA, the CDR3 is TGTGCCTGGGGACAGGGAACTGGAAACACCATATATTTT. The variable domain in full, completed from reference TRBV30 and TRBJ1-3, reads SQTIHQWPATLVQPVGSPLSLECTVEGTSNPNLYWYRQAAGRGLQLLFYSVGIGQISSEVPQNLSASRPQDRQFILSSKKLLLSDSGFYLCAWGQGTGNTIYFGEGSWLTVV.